This passage covers 2 T cell receptor beta chains from one sample sequenced in a study of identical twins. TCRdb reprocessed the 5' RACE reads with MiXCR, giving one entry per CDR3 protein. This table has about 810,000 distinct CDR3 sequences, approximately 13% appearing once. This same sample was also taken into another study, of yellow fever vaccine responses in identical twins.

The sample comprised PBMCs. The receptors were gathered from a woman aged 18 to 35 in good health.

This clonotype was counted a few times. The chain joins TRBV3-1 to TRBJ1-6; no clear D. Germline CDR1 and CDR2: LGHDT and YNNKEL (reference sequence). The ends were cut back, 0 bases at V and 6 bases at J, with 6 bases in the middle. The CDR3 has 14 amino acids. CDR3 in DNA: TGTGCCAGCAGCCAAGATAGCGGTAATTCACCCCTCCACTTT. Protein sequence: CASSQDSGNSPLHF.

This clonotype was picked up a small number of times. The V gene is TRBV18, the J gene TRBJ2-7, with 10 bases identical to TRBD1. The J segment lost 0 bases and the V segment lost 3 bases, leaving 2 bases of the junction unmatched. This CDR3 has 15 amino acids. CDR1 and CDR2 (germline): KGHSH, LQKENI. The CDR3 spells CASSPGTGASYEQYV. In DNA, the CDR3 is TGTGCCAGCTCACCCGGGACAGGGGCCTCCTACGAGCAGTACGTC.